This T cell receptor beta chain was found in a study of PD-L1 blockade in urothelial cancer. Every PCR got spiked synthetic TCR analog templates. Repertoires were generated with immunoSEQ multiplex PCR, while TCRdb's copy carries only in-frame clones and drops some. The sample holds tens of thousands of clones, roughly 85% seen once. Time point defined: pretreatment peripheral blood. Each individual provided 1 to 8 samples (taken pretreatment and on-treatment). This CDR3 is built from 15 residues. Trimming took off 4 bases at V and 4 bases at J, with 17 bases between the two ends. CDR1 MNHNY and CDR2 SVGAGI come from the germline V gene (reference sequence). This clone was seen a single time.

This TCR was recovered from a man in his 70s with urothelial cancer. This chain joins TRBV6-6 and TRBJ2-7; perhaps TRBD2 as D (7 bases). The material sequenced was PBMCs, taken around atezolizumab (anti-PD-L1) treatment. CDR3 sequence: CASSSVGGGGYEQYF. The CDR3 DNA reads TGTGCCAGCAGTTCCGTGGGGGGCGGGGGATACGAGCAGTACTTC.